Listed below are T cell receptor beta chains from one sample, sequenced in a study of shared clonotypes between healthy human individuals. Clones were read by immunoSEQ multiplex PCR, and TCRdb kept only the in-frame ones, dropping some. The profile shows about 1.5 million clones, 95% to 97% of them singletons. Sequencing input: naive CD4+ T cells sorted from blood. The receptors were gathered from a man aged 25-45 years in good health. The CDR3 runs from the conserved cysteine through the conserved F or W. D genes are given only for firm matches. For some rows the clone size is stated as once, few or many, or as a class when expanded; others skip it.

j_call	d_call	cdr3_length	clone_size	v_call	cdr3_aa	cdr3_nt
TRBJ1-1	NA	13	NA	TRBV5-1	CASALVGHTEAFF	TGCGCCAGCGCCCTCGTAGGTCACACTGAAGCTTTCTTT
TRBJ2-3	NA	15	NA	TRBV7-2	CASSFSGRSTDTQYF	TGTGCCAGCAGCTTCTCGGGAAGAAGCACAGATACGCAGTATTTT
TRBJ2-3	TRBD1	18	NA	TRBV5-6	CASSPIEGGQARTDTQYF	TGTGCCAGCAGCCCGATTGAGGGCGGACAGGCCCGCACAGATACGCAGTATTTT
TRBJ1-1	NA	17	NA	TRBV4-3	CASSQDQLSGIRAEAFF	TGCGCCAGCAGCCAAGATCAGTTGTCAGGGATTAGAGCTGAAGCTTTCTTT
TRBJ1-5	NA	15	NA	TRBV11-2	CASSLGSKSNQPQHF	TGTGCCAGCAGCTTAGGCAGCAAATCTAATCAGCCCCAGCATTTT
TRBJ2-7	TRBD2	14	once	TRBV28	CASSRAGVWDEQYF	TGTGCCAGCAGCAGAGCGGGAGTTTGGGACGAGCAGTACTTC
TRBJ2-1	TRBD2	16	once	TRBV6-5	CASSSRSGRGYNEQFF	TGTGCCAGCAGTTCCCGGAGCGGGAGGGGGTACAATGAGCAGTTCTTC
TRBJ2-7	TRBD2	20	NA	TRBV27	CASSLYRGGTSGSRRDEQYF	TGTGCCAGCAGTTTATATAGGGGCGGGACTAGCGGGTCTAGGAGGGACGAGCAGTACTTC
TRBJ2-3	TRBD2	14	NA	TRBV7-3	CASSLSGSTDTQYF	TGTGCCAGCAGCCTTAGCGGGAGCACAGATACGCAGTATTTT
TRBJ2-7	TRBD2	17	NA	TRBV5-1	CASSHGLAGRGAYEQYF	TGCGCCAGCTCCCACGGACTAGCGGGAAGAGGGGCCTACGAGCAGTACTTC
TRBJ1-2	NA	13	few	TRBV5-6	CASSAARVDGYTF	TGTGCCAGCAGCGCGGCCAGGGTTGACGGCTACACCTTC
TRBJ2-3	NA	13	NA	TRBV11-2	CASSWEGTDTQYF	TGTGCCAGCTCTTGGGAGGGCACAGATACGCAGTATTTT
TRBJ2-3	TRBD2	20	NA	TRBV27	CASSLKALAGGPGSWDTQYF	TGTGCCAGCAGTTTAAAGGCGCTAGCGGGAGGGCCGGGGTCTTGGGATACGCAGTATTTT
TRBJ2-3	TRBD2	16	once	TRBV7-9	CASSLVLAGDTDTQYF	TGTGCCAGCAGCTTAGTTCTAGCGGGCGACACAGATACGCAGTATTTT
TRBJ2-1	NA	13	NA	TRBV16	CASSPVAVKEQFF	TGTGCCAGCAGCCCCGTCGCCGTAAAGGAGCAGTTCTTC
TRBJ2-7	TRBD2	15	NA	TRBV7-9	CASSLETGGPNEQYF	TGTGCCAGCAGCTTGGAAACGGGAGGGCCCAACGAGCAGTACTTC
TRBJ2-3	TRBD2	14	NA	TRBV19	CASSPGTRGDTQYF	TGTGCCAGTAGTCCCGGGACTAGGGGAGATACGCAGTATTTT
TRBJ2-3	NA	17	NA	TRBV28	CASSLLSLGVTRDTQYF	TGTGCCAGCAGTTTACTATCGCTAGGGGTTACACGAGATACGCAGTATTTT
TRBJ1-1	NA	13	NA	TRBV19	CASTWGANTEAFF	TGTGCCAGTACGTGGGGAGCGAACACTGAAGCTTTCTTT
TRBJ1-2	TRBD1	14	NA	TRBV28	CASSTPTGANGYTF	TGTGCCAGCAGTACACCGACAGGGGCAAACGGCTACACCTTC
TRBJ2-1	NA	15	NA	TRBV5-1	CASSLEGLAGNEQFF	TGCGCCAGCAGCTTGGAGGGTCTAGCCGGCAATGAGCAGTTCTTC
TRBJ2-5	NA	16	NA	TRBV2	CASSYKTSEGGGTQYF	TGTGCCAGCAGCTACAAGACTAGCGAAGGGGGCGGGACCCAGTACTTC
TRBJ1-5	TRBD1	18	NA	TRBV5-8	CASRISDSDRGYNQPQHF	TGTGCCAGCAGGATTTCAGACTCGGACAGGGGATATAATCAGCCCCAGCATTTT
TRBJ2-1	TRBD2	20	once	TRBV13	CASSLGHRRLAGHSYNEQFF	TGTGCCAGCAGCTTAGGCCATAGGAGACTAGCGGGCCATTCCTACAATGAGCAGTTCTTC
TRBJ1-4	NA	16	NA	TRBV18	CASSPISGTTNEKLFF	TGTGCCAGCTCACCCATTTCAGGGACAACTAATGAAAAACTGTTTTTT
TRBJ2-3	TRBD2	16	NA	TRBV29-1	CSVVKSGRAGTDTQYF	TGCAGCGTGGTCAAGAGCGGGAGGGCCGGAACAGATACGCAGTATTTT
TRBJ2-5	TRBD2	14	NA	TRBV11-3	CASSSGTSEETQYF	TGTGCCAGCAGCTCCGGGACTAGCGAAGAGACCCAGTACTTC
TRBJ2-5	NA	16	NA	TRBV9	CASSVSQGSAEETQYF	TGTGCCAGCAGCGTATCACAGGGAAGCGCGGAAGAGACCCAGTACTTC
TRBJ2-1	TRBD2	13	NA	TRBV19	CASRLAGGVEQFF	TGTGCCAGTAGACTAGCGGGAGGGGTTGAGCAGTTCTTC
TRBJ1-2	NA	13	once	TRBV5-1	CASSSDRPYGYTF	TGCGCCAGCAGCTCCGACAGGCCCTATGGCTACACCTTC
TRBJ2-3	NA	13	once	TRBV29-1	CSVDPTQTDTQYF	TGCAGCGTTGACCCTACCCAGACAGATACGCAGTATTTT
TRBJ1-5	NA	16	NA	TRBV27	CASNPPQGKGRQPQHF	TGTGCCAGCAACCCCCCTCAGGGGAAGGGCCGTCAGCCCCAGCATTTT
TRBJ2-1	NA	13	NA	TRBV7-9	CASSRSPGQQQFF	TGTGCCAGCAGCCGAAGTCCGGGACAACAGCAGTTCTTC
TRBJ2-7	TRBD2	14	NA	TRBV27	CASSSSGGPYEQYF	TGTGCCAGCAGTTCTAGCGGGGGTCCCTACGAGCAGTACTTC
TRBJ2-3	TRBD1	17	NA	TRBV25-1	CASRPLTTGPYTDTQYF	TGTGCCAGCCGCCCCCTAACGACAGGGCCTTACACAGATACGCAGTATTTT
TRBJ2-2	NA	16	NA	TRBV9	CASSPKKRMNTGELFF	TGTGCCAGCAGCCCTAAAAAAAGGATGAACACCGGGGAGCTGTTTTTT
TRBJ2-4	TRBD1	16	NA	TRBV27	CASSPGQGRAKNIQYF	TGTGCCAGCAGTCCTGGACAGGGTCGGGCCAAAAACATTCAGTACTTC
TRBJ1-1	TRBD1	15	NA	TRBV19	CASKQQGLMNTEAFF	TGTGCCAGTAAACAACAGGGGCTGATGAACACTGAAGCTTTCTTT
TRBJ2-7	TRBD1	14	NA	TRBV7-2	CASSLEDRRVEQYF	TGTGCCAGCAGCTTAGAGGACAGGCGGGTCGAGCAGTACTTC
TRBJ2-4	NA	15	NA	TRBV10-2	CASSDQVRVENIQYF	TGCGCCAGCAGTGATCAGGTCCGGGTAGAAAACATTCAGTACTTC
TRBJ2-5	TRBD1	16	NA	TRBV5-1	CASSLEVTGSSETQYF	TGCGCCAGCAGCTTGGAGGTGACAGGGTCTTCGGAGACCCAGTACTTC
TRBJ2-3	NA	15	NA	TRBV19	CASSTLRDIPDTQYF	TGTGCCAGTAGTACACTCCGGGACATACCAGATACGCAGTATTTT
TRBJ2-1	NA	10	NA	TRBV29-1	CSVRRGEQFF	TGCAGCGTTCGGAGGGGTGAGCAGTTCTTC
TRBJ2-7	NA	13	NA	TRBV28	CASSPRSAYEQYF	TGTGCCAGCAGTCCGAGATCGGCCTACGAGCAGTACTTC
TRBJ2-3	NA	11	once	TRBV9	CASSVRDTQYF	TGTGCCAGCAGCGTCCGAGATACGCAGTATTTT
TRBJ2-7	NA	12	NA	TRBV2	CASTADSYEQYF	TGTGCCAGCACCGCGGACTCTTACGAGCAGTACTTC
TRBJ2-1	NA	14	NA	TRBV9	CASSVITGSGPQFF	TGTGCCAGCAGCGTGATCACAGGTAGTGGCCCCCAGTTCTTC
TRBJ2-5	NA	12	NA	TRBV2	CATLVGPETQYF	TGTGCCACCCTTGTTGGTCCCGAGACCCAGTACTTC
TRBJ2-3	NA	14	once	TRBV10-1	CASSDMRGPDTQYF	TGCGCCAGCTCAGATATGCGGGGGCCAGATACGCAGTATTTT
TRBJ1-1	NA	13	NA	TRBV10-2	CASSEGGDTEAFF	TGCGCCAGCAGTGAGGGGGGGGATACTGAAGCTTTCTTT
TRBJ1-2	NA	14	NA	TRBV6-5	CASSQLRGLYGYTF	TGTGCCAGCTCTCAACTGCGAGGGCTTTATGGCTACACCTTC
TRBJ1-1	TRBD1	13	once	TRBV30	CAWSLDRVTEAFF	TGTGCCTGGAGTTTGGACAGGGTGACTGAAGCTTTCTTT
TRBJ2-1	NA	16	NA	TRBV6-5	CASSSLRGSSYNEQFF	TGTGCCAGCAGTTCCCTCCGGGGAAGCTCCTACAATGAGCAGTTCTTC
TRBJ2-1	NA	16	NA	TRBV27	CASSLNGGVSGGEQFF	TGTGCCAGCAGTTTAAACGGAGGGGTGTCAGGGGGTGAGCAGTTCTTC
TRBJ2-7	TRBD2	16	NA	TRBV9	CASSAQGLAGPGEQYF	TGTGCCAGCAGCGCCCAGGGACTAGCGGGACCCGGCGAGCAGTACTTC
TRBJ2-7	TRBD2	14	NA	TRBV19	CASSMEREANEQYF	TGTGCCAGTAGTATGGAGCGGGAGGCCAACGAGCAGTACTTC
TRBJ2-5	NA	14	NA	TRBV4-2	CASSRPGVQETQYF	TGTGCCAGCAGCCGCCCGGGTGTGCAAGAGACCCAGTACTTC